What follows are 28 T cell receptor beta chains derived from one specimen sequenced in a study of response to subunit inactivated influenza vaccine. TCRdb passed the RT-PCR reads through MiXCR, listing each CDR3 protein once. Among approximately 700,000 distinct CDR3 sequences listed, more than 15% were seen once. This sample comprised PBMCs from blood, obtained 12 days after vaccination. All receptors derive from a man aged 45-65 years who received an inactivated influenza vaccine.

This clonotype was seen at least ten times. The J gene is TRBJ2-1, the V gene TRBV28; 7 nucleotides align to TRBD2. Unmatched junction bases numbered 4, after V lost 5 bases and J lost 6 bases. This CDR3 is built from 13 residues. The germline V gene encodes CDR1 MDHEN and CDR2 SYDVKM. CDR3 protein: CASSQTSPNEQFF. In DNA form, the CDR3 reads TGTGCCAGCAGTCAGACTAGCCCCAATGAGCAGTTCTTC.

About this clonotype itself: A read error may explain this, as a much larger clone is one base away. The chain combines TRBV3-1 with TRBJ1-5; D is unresolved. Germline CDR1 and CDR2: LGHDT and YNNKEL (reference sequence). CDR3 length: 15 amino acids. The DNA for the CDR3 is TGTGCCAGCATCCAAGATAGGCACAGCGATCAGCCCCAGCATTTT. Translating gives CASIQDRHSDQPQHF.

This clonotype occurred a few times. The V call is TRBV7-9, the J call TRBJ1-2; D remains ambiguous. The CDR3 runs to 13 residues. V was cut by 8 bases and J by 7 bases, with 17 bases left in between. Germline CDR1 is SEHNR and CDR2 is FQNEAQ (reference sequence). CDR3 in amino acids: CASGRDPMTGYTF. Here the CDR3 DNA reads TGTGCCAGCGGAAGAGATCCAATGACTGGCTACACCTTC.

This chain joins TRBV7-2 and TRBJ2-7; 10 bases are a match to TRBD2. J was trimmed by 1 base and V by 4 bases; bases with no gene match: 7. The length of the CDR3 is 16 residues. Looked up from germline, CDR1 is SGHTA and CDR2 is FQGNSA. The CDR3 sequence is CASSSLAGVGSYEQYF. The CDR3, as DNA: TGTGCCAGCAGCTCCCTAGCGGGAGTGGGATCCTACGAGCAGTACTTC.

The CDR3 reads CASSSGGSTGTGELFF. DNA of the CDR3: TGTGCCAGCAGCTCAGGGGGGTCCACCGGCACCGGGGAGCTGTTTTTT. The V gene is TRBV7-2, the J gene TRBJ2-2; a possible D gene is TRBD1 (7 bases). The CDR3 extends over 16 amino acids. Germline V gives CDR1 SGHTA, CDR2 FQGNSA. V was cut by 4 bases and J by 4 bases, with 16 bases left in between.

Comments on this clonotype: Since the CDR3 does not end with the conserved phenylalanine or tryptophan, this likely comes from a read error. V usage is TRBV7-2 and J usage is TRBJ2-1; 8 bases agree with TRBD1. The V gene end was trimmed by 4 bases and the J gene end by 6 bases; junction bases not matched to a gene: 5. CDR1 and CDR2 from the germline V gene are SGHTA and FQGNSA. The CDR3 contains 14 residues. The CDR3 sequence: CASSSPTGGNEQFY. In DNA form, the CDR3 reads TGTGCCAGCAGCTCCCCCACAGGGGGCAATGAGCAGTTCTAC.

This clonotype was seen ten or more times. The chain couples TRBV9 to TRBJ2-7; 11 positions match TRBD2. The CDR3 consists of 14 residues. V was pared by 4 bases and J by 4 bases, with 4 bases of the junction left unmatched. The germline V gene encodes CDR1 SGDLS and CDR2 YYNGEE. The CDR3 nucleotides read TGTGCCAGCAGCCCGACTAGCGGGATATACGAGCAGTACTTC. It is translated as CASSPTSGIYEQYF.

The chain links TRBV7-9 to TRBJ1-6; D is perhaps TRBD1 (6 bases). The V end was cut by 5 bases, the J end by 5 bases, with 13 bases between. The CDR3 has 15 residues. CDR1 is SEHNR and CDR2 is FQNEAQ in the germline V gene (reference sequence). Here the CDR3 reads CASSIGTLNNSPLHF. The CDR3, as DNA: TGTGCCAGCAGCATTGGGACACTTAATAATTCACCCCTCCACTTT.

This clonotype was seen repeatedly, ten times or more. V usage is TRBV5-1 and J usage is TRBJ1-4, with a possible D match to TRBD1 (6 bases). The ends were cut back, 4 bases at V and 4 bases at J, with 11 bases in the middle. The germline V gene encodes CDR1 SGHRS and CDR2 YFSETQ. The CDR3 length is 14 residues. Here the CDR3 DNA reads TGCGCCAGCAGCGCGACAGGCTATAATGAAAAACTGTTTTTT. Its translation: CASSATGYNEKLFF.

This clonotype was recorded at least ten times. DNA of the CDR3: TGCGCCAGCAGCTATGGGACAGGGGGCAAGTATGGCTACACCTTC. This codes for CASSYGTGGKYGYTF. V gene TRBV5-1 combines with J gene TRBJ1-2; 12 bases align to TRBD1. The CDR3 runs 15 residues. CDR1 and CDR2 from the germline V gene are SGHRS and YFSETQ. With 3 bases clipped from V and 5 bases from J, the junction kept 5 bases outside the gene matches. Full variable domain (outside the CDR3, taken from reference TRBV5-1 and TRBJ1-2): KAGVTQTPRYLIKTRGQQVTLSCSPISGHRSVSWYQQTPGQGLQFLFEYFSETQRNKGNFPGRFSGRQFSNSRSEMNVSTLELGDSALYLCASSYGTGGKYGYTFGSGTRLTVV.

This clonotype was counted only a few times. This chain links TRBV6-1 with TRBJ2-1; D unclear. V was clipped by 6 bases and J by 3 bases, with 12 bases between them. Germline loops: CDR1 MNHNS, CDR2 SASEGT. This CDR3 has 14 amino acids. The DNA for the CDR3 is TGTGCCAGCAGGAGAGCTGGAAGCTACAATGAGCAGTTCTTC. It is translated as CASRRAGSYNEQFF.

This sequence joins TRBV3-1 and TRBJ2-1; 13 bases align to TRBD2. The CDR3 is 19 residues long. The germline gives CDR1 LGHDT, CDR2 YNNKEL (reference sequence). V lost 0 bases and J lost 7; bases outside the gene matches: 12. The CDR3 here is CASSQDIGTSGMRWNEQFF. The DNA of the CDR3 is TGTGCCAGCAGCCAAGATATCGGGACTAGCGGGATGCGGTGGAATGAGCAGTTCTTC.

This clonotype was picked up a small number of times. The chain recombines TRBV6-5 with TRBJ2-3, with 13 bases that match TRBD2. This CDR3 is built from 16 residues. After removal of 2 bases from V and 3 bases from J, the junction contained 2 bases not matched to a gene. Germline CDR1 is MNHEY and CDR2 is SVGAGI. CDR3 nucleotide sequence: TGTGCCAGCAGTTACCCGACTAGCGGGAGGACAGATACGCAGTATTTT. Translation: CASSYPTSGRTDTQYF.

CDR3 protein: CASSLGGQGSYETQYF. The CDR3 DNA reads TGTGCCAGCAGCTTAGGGGGACAGGGCTCCTACGAGACCCAGTACTTC. The J gene is TRBJ2-5, the V gene TRBV7-9; TRBD1 matches at 9 bases. J gave up 5 bases and V 1 base, and 8 bases lay outside the gene matches. This CDR3 is 16 amino acids long. Germline V gene data show CDR1 as SEHNR and CDR2 as FQNEAQ (reference sequence).

This clonotype was detected a few times. The chain links TRBV20-1 to TRBJ2-3; D perhaps matches TRBD2 (6 bases). Germline V gene lookup returns CDR1 DFQATT and CDR2 SNEGSKA (reference sequence). Deletions cut 6 bases from V and 0 bases from J, with 13 bases between. This CDR3 has 14 amino acids. The CDR3 DNA follows: TGCAGTGCCCCACGACGGGAGAGCACAGATACGCAGTATTTT. Its translation: CSAPRRESTDTQYF.

The chain has TRBV7-8 and TRBJ1-5; D gene ambiguous. The CDR3 extends over 17 amino acids. Germline CDR1 SGHVS, CDR2 FQNEAQ. The germline V and J ends were trimmed by 3 bases and 7 bases, with 22 bases remaining between them. The CDR3 DNA sequence: TGTGCCAGCAGCTTCGGGATAACCTCATTGGCGTTGCAGCCCCAGCATTTT. Translation gives CASSFGITSLALQPQHF.

This clonotype was seen a handful of times. This sequence joins TRBV5-1 and TRBJ1-6; no clear D. This CDR3 has 12 amino acids. The V and J ends lost 0 bases and 16 bases respectively, with 11 bases between them. CDR1 and CDR2 (germline): SGHRS, YFSETQ. This CDR3 reads CASSLAGFPLHF. CDR3 DNA: TGCGCCAGCAGCTTGGCCGGGTTCCCGCTCCACTTT.

Only a few counts were recorded for this clonotype. The chain links TRBV24-1 to TRBJ2-1; a weak D match, TRBD1 (5 bases). Germline V gene data show CDR1 as KGHDR and CDR2 as SFDVKD. This CDR3 has 14 residues. Trimming cost V 6 bases and J 4 bases, with 12 bases left between them. DNA of the CDR3: TGTGCCACCAGTCAGGGCGAATGGTACAATGAGCAGTTCTTC. This gives the protein CATSQGEWYNEQFF.

The rearrangement joins TRBV28 to TRBJ1-2; possibly TRBD1 for D (5 bases). CDR3 length: 14 amino acids. The V and J ends lost 3 bases and 4 bases respectively, with 12 bases between them. Germline lookup yields CDR1 MDHEN and CDR2 SYDVKM. CDR3 amino acids: CASSFAGGIYGYTF. For the CDR3, the DNA is TGTGCCAGCAGTTTTGCCGGGGGAATCTATGGCTACACCTTC.

V usage is TRBV5-6 and J usage is TRBJ2-2; 13 nucleotides align to TRBD2. The CDR3 sequence is 18 residues long. Looked up from germline, CDR1 is SGHDT and CDR2 is YYEEEE. J gave up 2 bases and V 6 bases, and 10 bases lay outside the gene matches. The CDR3 DNA follows: TGTGCCAGCACCCCAGGACTAGCGGGGGCTCACAACACCGGGGAGCTGTTTTTT. Amino acid sequence: CASTPGLAGAHNTGELFF.

This clonotype has more than one count but fewer than ten. The rearrangement uses TRBV5-1 and TRBJ1-4, with D perhaps TRBD1 (6 bases). Germline assignment: CDR1 SGHRS and CDR2 YFSETQ. Trimming cost V 2 bases and J 7 bases, with 18 bases left between them. The CDR3 has 16 residues. CDR3 residues: CASSFDRLLITEKLFF. The CDR3 DNA is TGCGCCAGCAGCTTTGACAGGCTCCTGATTACTGAAAAACTGTTTTTT.

A few counts support this clonotype. The chain recombines TRBV12-3 or TRBV12-4 with TRBJ2-7, with 9 bases fitting TRBD2. V lost 0 bases to trimming and J lost 0 bases; unmatched junction nucleotides: 12. The CDR3 contains 19 residues. This CDR3 is CASSLALGLASSYSYEQYF. The CDR3 DNA reads as TGTGCCAGCAGTTTAGCTCTCGGACTAGCGAGTAGCTACTCCTACGAGCAGTACTTC.

The rearrangement joins TRBV2 to TRBJ2-7; 8 positions agree with TRBD1. J was trimmed by 0 bases and V by 9 bases; bases with no gene match: 13. Germline lookup yields CDR1 SNHLY and CDR2 FYNNEI. There are 16 residues in the CDR3. CDR3 sequence (DNA): TGTGCCAGTCGGACAGGGCCTCATTTTAGCTCCTACGAGCAGTACTTC. It specifies CASRTGPHFSSYEQYF.

This clonotype appeared many times. The CDR3 end shows no conserved phenylalanine or tryptophan, and so a read error is likely. The DNA is omitted, as the CDR3 cannot be located on it reliably, and the CDR3 follows TCRdb's listing. The CDR3 sequence: CANLIGGTLS. The chain links TRBV2 to TRBJ1-2; TRBD1, the D gene given by the table, was not confirmed from the DNA. Germline CDR1 and CDR2: SNHLY and FYNNEI. The CDR3 is made up of 10 amino acids, end residues included.

The chain has TRBV2 and TRBJ2-5; maybe TRBD2 (5 bases). Trimming shortened V by 8 bases and J by 2 bases, and 15 bases separated the two germline ends. The CDR3 sequence is 14 residues long. CDR1 and CDR2 (germline): SNHLY, FYNNEI. CDR3 amino acids: CASRVEDLQETQYF. CDR3 sequence (DNA): TGTGCCAGCCGTGTGGAGGATTTACAAGAGACCCAGTACTTC.

This clonotype was seen a handful of times. J is TRBJ1-3 and V is TRBV12-3 or TRBV12-4; D uncertain. The CDR3 has 16 residues. Trimming cost V 3 bases and J 0 bases, with 12 bases left between them. As DNA, the CDR3 is TGTGCCAGCAGTTTGGTGGTTCTAACCTCTGGAAACACCATATATTTT. Protein: CASSLVVLTSGNTIYF.

The chain couples TRBV2 to TRBJ1-5; 12 bases agree with TRBD1. CDR3 length: 16 amino acids. V shed 6 bases, J shed 7 bases, and the junction held 10 bases outside the gene matches. CDR1 and CDR2 from the germline V gene are SNHLY and FYNNEI. The CDR3 reads CASRKYSGQGAQPQHF. CDR3 in DNA: TGTGCCAGCAGGAAGTACTCGGGACAGGGGGCCCAGCCCCAGCATTTT.

The chain recombines TRBV5-6 with TRBJ2-3; D not resolved. Germline CDR1 SGHDT, CDR2 YYEEEE. The germline V and J ends were trimmed by 0 bases and 6 bases, with 8 bases remaining between them. This CDR3 has 13 amino acids. The CDR3 loop reads CASSLARLDTQYF. Here the CDR3 DNA reads TGTGCCAGCAGCTTGGCCCGACTGGATACGCAGTATTTT.